The rows below give T cell receptor beta chains drawn from one sample of a study of blood T cell repertoires in COVID-19. Measured with immunoSEQ multiplex PCR; TCRdb has only the in-frame clones, and not every one. The top ten clones hold 1.5% to 2% of a sample with 210,000 or so clones, roughly four fifths of them seen once. Sequenced material: PBMCs or T cells enriched from blood (not recorded which). The receptors originated from a man aged 55 to 69 who had recovered from COVID-19. CDR3s include the opening cysteine and the closing phenylalanine or tryptophan. D genes are given only for firm matches. Clone size is shown for a subset of rows, as once, few, many or a class of expanded clone.

>TRBJ1-1|.|TRBV9|.
TGTGCCAGCAGCGGTACAGGAGGGTTCACTGAAGCTTTCTTT
CASSGTGGFTEAFF
>TRBJ1-1|few|TRBV29-1|.
TGCAGCGTTGCCATCGGGGGGGGGAACACTGAAGCTTTCTTT
CSVAIGGGNTEAFF
>TRBJ1-1|.|TRBV29-1|TRBD1
TGCAGCGTGAGAGGGACAGGGGGTAACACTGAAGCTTTCTTT
CSVRGTGGNTEAFF
>TRBJ1-1|.|TRBV15|TRBD1
TGTGCCACCAGGCGGGACAGGGTCACTGAAGCTTTCTTT
CATRRDRVTEAFF
>TRBJ1-5|.|TRBV3-1/TRBV3-2|TRBD1
TGTGCCAGCAGCCTAGGGACAGGGGTGGATCAGCCCCAGCATTTT
CASSLGTGVDQPQHF
>TRBJ2-2|.|TRBV12-5|.
TGTGCTAGTGGCCCTATTACCGGGGAGCTGTTTTTT
CASGPITGELFF
>TRBJ2-5|.|TRBV7-9|TRBD2
TGTGCCAGCAGCTTGGGGACTAGCGGGTATCAAGAGACCCAGTACTTC
CASSLGTSGYQETQYF
>TRBJ1-4|.|TRBV6-1|.
TGTGCCAGCAGTGAAAATATGGGATCAGGGGAAAAACTGTTTTTT
CASSENMGSGEKLFF
>TRBJ1-3|.|TRBV7-2|.
TGTGCCAGCAGCTTTCGGGGTTACGGAAACACCATATATTTT
CASSFRGYGNTIYF
>TRBJ2-3|.|TRBV10-3|TRBD2
TGTGCCATCAGTGGGGGGGGTACTCCGGGACTCCGTAACACAGATACGCAGTATTTT
CAISGGGTPGLRNTDTQYF
>TRBJ2-5|.|TRBV11-3|TRBD1
TGTGCCAGCAGCTTATTTCGGACAGGGGGACAAGAGACCCAGTACTTC
CASSLFRTGGQETQYF
>TRBJ2-1|once|TRBV7-9|TRBD2
TGTGCCAGCAGCCACACTAGCGGGGGCGGCTCCTACAATGAGCAGTTCTTC
CASSHTSGGGSYNEQFF
>TRBJ2-6|few|TRBV6-1|.
TGTGCCAGCAGTGGGGGAGAGGGAGGAAGCTCCTCTGGGGCCAACGTCCTGACTTTC
CASSGGEGGSSSGANVLTF
>TRBJ1-1|.|TRBV4-1|TRBD1
TGCGCCAGCAGCGCAGCCGGGACAGGCGTCACTGAAGCTTTCTTT
CASSAAGTGVTEAFF
>TRBJ2-2|once|TRBV19|TRBD1
TGTGCCAGTTGCACCGGGACAGTGAACACCGGGGAGCTGTTTTTT
CASCTGTVNTGELFF
>TRBJ1-4|.|TRBV7-9|TRBD1
TGTGCCAGCAGCTCCCCCGCCAGGGGGCATGAAAAACTGTTTTTT
CASSSPARGHEKLFF
>TRBJ2-2|few|TRBV10-3|TRBD1
TGTGCCATCAGTAGACAGGGGGAGAACACCGGGGAGCTGTTTTTT
CAISRQGENTGELFF
>TRBJ2-5|.|TRBV7-9|TRBD1
TGTGCCAGCAACCAAAGGGGGCCCCAGACCCAGTACTTC
CASNQRGPQTQYF
>TRBJ1-4|.|TRBV5-8|.
TGTGCCAGCTGCCGGACTTATGAAGATGAAAAACTGTTTTTT
CASCRTYEDEKLFF
>TRBJ1-2|few|TRBV7-6|.
TGTGCCAGCAGCTTAGGCCCGGGGATGGCCTATGGCTACACCTTC
CASSLGPGMAYGYTF
>TRBJ1-1|.|TRBV6-5|TRBD1
TGTGCCAGCAGCCGGGACAGGGAGAACACTGAAGCTTTCTTT
CASSRDRENTEAFF
>TRBJ2-1|.|TRBV24-1|.
TGTGCCACCAGTGATGGTAAGGGGGGGCTTGATGAGCAGTTCTTC
CATSDGKGGLDEQFF
>TRBJ2-7|.|TRBV23-1|TRBD1
TGCGCCCGGGACAGGGGCCCCTACGAGCAGTACTTC
CARDRGPYEQYF
>TRBJ1-1|once|TRBV12-3/TRBV12-4|.
TGTGCCAGCAGCCTGGGGGCTAACACTGAAGCTTTCTTT
CASSLGANTEAFF
>TRBJ1-1|.|TRBV7-8|.
TGTGCCAGCAGCTTACTGGTCAGGGACACTGAAGCTTTCTTT
CASSLLVRDTEAFF
>TRBJ2-7|once|TRBV5-1|TRBD1
TGCGCCAGCAGGGGACAGGGGCTTAACGAGCAGTACTTC
CASRGQGLNEQYF
>TRBJ1-5|.|TRBV10-3|TRBD1
TGTGCCATCAGTGAGGTCGCAGGGGGCGGCGGCAATCAGCCCCAGCATTTT
CAISEVAGGGGNQPQHF